Detailed here is one TCR beta chain. Its cognate antigen is unknown. Generated by immunoSEQ multiplex PCR, the TCRdb table keeps only in-frame clones and is missing some. Among some 150,000 clones listed, approximately 80% were seen once. This record belongs to a study of PD-1 blockade in classical Hodgkin lymphoma. Study findings and constraints: What drove the repertoire differences, possibly disease activity or prior therapy, has not been defined.

Each patient experienced a relapse that followed autologous stem cell transplantation, and brentuximab vedotin exposure varied. Best responses were complete response, partial response or progressive disease. The clonotype was recovered from a human donor with classical Hodgkin lymphoma. Sequences were derived from peripheral blood mononuclear cells (PBMCs), sampled before the second cycle of nivolumab.

This CDR3 reads CAMNSGGRSYEQYF. The CDR3 DNA reads as TGTGCCATGAACAGCGGGGGCCGCTCCTACGAGCAGTACTTC. The gene calls are TRBV10-3 and TRBJ2-7; 8 bases are shared with TRBD2. Unmatched junction bases numbered 7, after V lost 9 bases and J lost 0 bases. CDR3 length: 14 residues. The germline CDR1 and CDR2 sequences are ENHRY and SYGVKD.